These 12 T cell receptor beta chains were all obtained from the same sample, sequenced in a study of HIV-infected patients and healthy controls. The repertoire came from unfractionated whole blood and reflected all unsorted peripheral T cells. Alpha and beta constant-region primers primed reverse transcription of about 470 ng RNA. Separate chain-specific third strand synthesis with multiplexing indices produced the alpha and beta libraries. Each CDR3 protein gets one entry after TCRdb re-called the 5' RACE reads with MiXCR. Of more than 15,000 distinct CDR3 sequences listed, 10% to 15% are singletons. The sequenced material came from blood. All receptors derive from an adult in good health.

For this clonotype: This clone may be a read error of a much larger clone one base away. This chain links TRBV25-1 with TRBJ2-1, with 7 bases aligning to TRBD1. This CDR3 comprises 14 residues. Unmatched junction bases numbered 10, after V lost 4 bases and J lost 10 bases. Looked up from germline, CDR1 is MGHDK and CDR2 is SYGVNS. CDR3 amino acids: CASSAQQGKEEQFF. The CDR3 DNA sequence: TGTGCCAGCAGTGCCCAACAGGGGAAGGAAGAGCAGTTCTTC.

This clonotype was found many times. This chain uses TRBV29-1 with TRBJ1-5; weak D call: TRBD1 (5 bases). The germline CDR1 and CDR2 sequences are SQVTM and ANQGSEA. The CDR3 has 14 residues. The V and J ends lost 4 bases and 5 bases respectively, with 15 bases between them. CDR3 in DNA: TGCAGCGTTGTGGCTCCAATAGGGGATCAGCCCCAGCATTTT. Translating it yields CSVVAPIGDQPQHF.

The chain recombines TRBV7-2 with TRBJ2-4, with D unresolved. Trimming stripped 0 bases from V and 4 bases from J, with 4 bases between. This CDR3 is built from 13 residues. CDR1 is SGHTA and CDR2 is FQGNSA in the germline V gene. CDR3 in amino acids: CASSLARKNIQYF. DNA for the CDR3: TGTGCCAGCAGCTTAGCCAGGAAAAACATTCAGTACTTC.

Ten or more counts support this clonotype. V and J are TRBV28 and TRBJ2-1; D perhaps matches TRBD2 (6 bases). CDR3 size: 11 residues. Per the germline V gene, CDR1 is MDHEN and CDR2 is SYDVKM. The V end lost 4 bases, the J end lost 11 bases, and 9 bases lay between the germline ends. The CDR3 protein is CASSSEGQQFF. CDR3 nucleotides: TGTGCCAGCAGTTCGGAGGGCCAGCAGTTCTTC.

The rearrangement joins TRBV7-9 to TRBJ1-1, with unresolved D. Trimming left V 1 base short and J 4 bases short, with 10 bases between. Per the germline V gene, CDR1 is SEHNR and CDR2 is FQNEAQ (reference sequence). This CDR3 has 14 residues. As DNA, the CDR3 is TGTGCCAGCAGCTTAGAGAGGAGGGCCACTGAAGCTTTCTTT. It codes for CASSLERRATEAFF.

The chain links TRBV20-1 to TRBJ2-3, with D tentatively TRBD2 (5 bases). Trimming took 0 bases from V and 2 from J, leaving 9 bases between them. The length of the CDR3 is 14 residues. The germline V gene has CDR1 DFQATT and CDR2 SNEGSKA (reference sequence). The chain's CDR3 is CSARDGGLTDTQYF. CDR3 nucleotide sequence: TGCAGTGCTAGAGATGGCGGGCTCACAGATACGCAGTATTTT.

V usage is TRBV29-1 and J usage is TRBJ2-5; D ambiguous. The V gene lost 4 bases and the J gene lost 3 bases, with 3 bases spanning the gap. Germline V gene data show CDR1 as SQVTM and CDR2 as ANQGSEA. This CDR3 is built from 10 residues. The CDR3 coding sequence is TGCAGCGTTGGGGAAGAGACCCAGTACTTC. This encodes CSVGEETQYF.

The rearrangement joins TRBV6-5 to TRBJ2-3; D may correspond to TRBD1 or TRBD2 (5 bases each). The ends were cut back, 1 base at V and 4 bases at J, with 6 bases in the middle. There are 13 residues in the CDR3. Germline V lookup: CDR1 MNHEY, CDR2 SVGAGI. Here the CDR3 reads CASSYLGADTQYF. CDR3 DNA: TGTGCCAGCAGTTACTTGGGGGCAGATACGCAGTATTTT.

This clonotype is deemed medium-sized (0.01 to 0.1%). The chain combines TRBV11-2 with TRBJ2-1, with TRBD1 identical over 9 bases. This CDR3 contains 15 residues. Germline V gives CDR1 SGHAT, CDR2 FQNNGV. V dropped 1 base and J dropped 7; count of bases not matched to a gene: 5. CDR3 amino acids: CASSLGDRARNEQFF. The CDR3 bases are TGTGCCAGCAGCTTAGGGGACAGGGCTCGTAATGAGCAGTTCTTC. The full variable domain, with the rest looked up from reference TRBV11-2 and TRBJ2-1, is EAGVAQSPRYKIIEKRQSVAFWCNPISGHATLYWYQQILGQGPKLLIQFQNNGVVDDSQLPKDRFSAERLKGVDSTLKIQPAKLEDSAVYLCASSLGDRARNEQFFGPGTRLTVL.

A few counts support this clonotype. The chain combines TRBV5-1 with TRBJ1-6; D might be TRBD1 (6 bases). CDR1 and CDR2 from the germline V gene are SGHRS and YFSETQ. V gave up 2 bases and J gave up 6 bases, with 12 bases separating them. This CDR3 spans 15 amino acids. This CDR3 reads CASSFRDKTNSPLHF. The CDR3 DNA follows: TGCGCCAGCAGCTTCCGGGACAAGACTAATTCACCCCTCCACTTT.

This clonotype qualifies as medium-sized. The gene calls are TRBV14 and TRBJ1-2; unclear D gene. CDR1 is SGHDN, CDR2 FVKESK, per germline. The V and J ends lost 4 bases and 4 bases respectively, with 16 bases between them. The CDR3 covers 15 residues. CDR3 sequence reads: CASSPAGGLGYGYTF. DNA for the CDR3: TGTGCCAGCAGCCCCGCCGGAGGGCTTGGCTATGGCTACACCTTC.

This clonotype was detected ten times or more. This rearrangement joins TRBV4-1 to TRBJ1-4; unclear D gene. With 4 bases removed from V and 2 bases from J, the gap between germline ends came to 14 bases. This CDR3 region has 16 residues. Germline loops: CDR1 MGHRA, CDR2 YSYEKL. The CDR3 sequence: CASSRRPGLTNEKLFF. The DNA of the CDR3 is TGCGCCAGCAGCCGAAGGCCGGGGTTGACTAATGAAAAACTGTTTTTT.